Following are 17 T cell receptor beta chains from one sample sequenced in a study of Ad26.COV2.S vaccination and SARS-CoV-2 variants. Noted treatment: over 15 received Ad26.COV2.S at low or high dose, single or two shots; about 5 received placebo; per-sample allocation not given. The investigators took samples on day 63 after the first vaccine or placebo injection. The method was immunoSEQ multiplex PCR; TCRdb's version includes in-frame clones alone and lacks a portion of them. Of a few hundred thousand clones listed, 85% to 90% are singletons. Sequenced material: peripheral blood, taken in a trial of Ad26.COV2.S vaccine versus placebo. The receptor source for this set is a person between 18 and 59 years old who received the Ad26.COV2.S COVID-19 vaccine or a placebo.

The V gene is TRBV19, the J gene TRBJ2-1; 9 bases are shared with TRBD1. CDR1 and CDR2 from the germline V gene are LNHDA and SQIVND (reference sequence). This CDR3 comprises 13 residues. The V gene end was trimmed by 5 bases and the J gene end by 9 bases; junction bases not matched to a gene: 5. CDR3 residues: CASSGTGFGEQFF. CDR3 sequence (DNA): TGTGCCAGTAGTGGGACAGGGTTCGGTGAGCAGTTCTTC.

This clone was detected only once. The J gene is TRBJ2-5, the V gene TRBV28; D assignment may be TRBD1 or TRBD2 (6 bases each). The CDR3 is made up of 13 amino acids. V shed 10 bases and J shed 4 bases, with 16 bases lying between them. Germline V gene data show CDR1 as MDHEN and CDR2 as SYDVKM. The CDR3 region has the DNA TGTGCCACCGGAACGGGGGCGCGAGAGACCCAGTACTTC. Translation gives CATGTGARETQYF.

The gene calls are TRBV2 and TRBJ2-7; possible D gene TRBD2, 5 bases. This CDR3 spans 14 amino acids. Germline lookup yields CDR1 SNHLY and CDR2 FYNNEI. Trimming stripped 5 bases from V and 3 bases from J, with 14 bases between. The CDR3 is CASSPPDTSYEQYF. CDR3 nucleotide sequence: TGTGCCAGCAGTCCCCCCGACACTAGCTACGAGCAGTACTTC.

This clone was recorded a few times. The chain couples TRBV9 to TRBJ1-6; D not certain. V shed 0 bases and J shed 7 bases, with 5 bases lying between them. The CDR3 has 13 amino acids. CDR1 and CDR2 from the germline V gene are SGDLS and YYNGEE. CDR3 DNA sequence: TGTGCCAGCAGCGTAGAAGACAATTCACCCCTCCACTTT. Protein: CASSVEDNSPLHF. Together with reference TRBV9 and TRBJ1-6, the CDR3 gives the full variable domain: DSGVTQTPKHLITATGQRVTLRCSPRSGDLSVYWYQQSLDQGLQFLIQYYNGEERAKGNILERFSAQQFPDLHSELNLSSLELGDSALYFCASSVEDNSPLHFGNGTRLTVT.

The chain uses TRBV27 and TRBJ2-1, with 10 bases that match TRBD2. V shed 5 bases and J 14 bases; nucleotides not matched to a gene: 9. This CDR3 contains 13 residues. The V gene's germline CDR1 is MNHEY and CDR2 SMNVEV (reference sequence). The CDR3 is CASSPGLARAEFF. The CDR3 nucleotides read TGTGCCAGCAGTCCGGGACTAGCGCGGGCGGAGTTCTTC.

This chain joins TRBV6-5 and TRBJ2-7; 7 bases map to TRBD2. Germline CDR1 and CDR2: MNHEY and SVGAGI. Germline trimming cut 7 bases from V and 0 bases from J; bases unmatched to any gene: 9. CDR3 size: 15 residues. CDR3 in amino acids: CASKGREGSSYEQYF. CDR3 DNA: TGTGCCAGCAAGGGCAGGGAGGGAAGCTCCTACGAGCAGTACTTC.

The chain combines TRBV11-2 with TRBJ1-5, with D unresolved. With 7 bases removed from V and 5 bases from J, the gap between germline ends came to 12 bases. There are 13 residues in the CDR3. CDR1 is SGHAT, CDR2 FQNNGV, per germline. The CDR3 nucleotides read TGTGCCAGCACCCCGGCAGCCGATCAGCCCCAGCATTTT. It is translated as CASTPAADQPQHF.

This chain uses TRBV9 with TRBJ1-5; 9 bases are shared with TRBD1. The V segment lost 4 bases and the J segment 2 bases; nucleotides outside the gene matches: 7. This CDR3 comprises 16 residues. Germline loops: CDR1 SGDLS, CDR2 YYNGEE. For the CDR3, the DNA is TGTGCCAGCAGCCGAACAGGGGGCGTCGGCAATCAGCCCCAGCATTTT. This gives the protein CASSRTGGVGNQPQHF. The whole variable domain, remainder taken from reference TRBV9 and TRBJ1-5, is DSGVTQTPKHLITATGQRVTLRCSPRSGDLSVYWYQQSLDQGLQFLIQYYNGEERAKGNILERFSAQQFPDLHSELNLSSLELGDSALYFCASSRTGGVGNQPQHFGDGTRLSIL.

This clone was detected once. The CDR3 DNA is TGTGCCAGCAGCGCGCAGGGGACTAATGAAAAACTGTTTTTT. Its protein is CASSAQGTNEKLFF. The V and J genes are TRBV9 and TRBJ1-4; maybe TRBD1 (6 bases). Looked up from germline, CDR1 is SGDLS and CDR2 is YYNGEE. Trimming cost V 3 bases and J 2 bases, with 8 bases left between them. This CDR3 is 14 amino acids long.

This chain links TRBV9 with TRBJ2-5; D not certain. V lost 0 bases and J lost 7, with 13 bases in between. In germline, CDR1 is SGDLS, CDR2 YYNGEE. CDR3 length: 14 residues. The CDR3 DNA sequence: TGTGCCAGCAGCGTAGGGACGGCGAGTGGGACCCAGTACTTC. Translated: CASSVGTASGTQYF.

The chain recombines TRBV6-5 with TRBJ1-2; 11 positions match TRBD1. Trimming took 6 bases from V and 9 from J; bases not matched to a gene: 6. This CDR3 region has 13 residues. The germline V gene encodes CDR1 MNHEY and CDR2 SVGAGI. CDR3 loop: CASRDRGLFSYTF. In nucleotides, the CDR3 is TGTGCCAGCAGGGACAGGGGGCTGTTTAGCTACACCTTC.

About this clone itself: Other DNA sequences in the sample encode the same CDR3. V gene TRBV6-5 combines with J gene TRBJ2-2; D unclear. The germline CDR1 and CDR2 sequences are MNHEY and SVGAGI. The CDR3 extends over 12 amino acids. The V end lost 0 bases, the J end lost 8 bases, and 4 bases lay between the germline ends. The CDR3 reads CASSYSKGELFF. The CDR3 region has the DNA TGTGCCAGCAGTTACTCCAAGGGGGAGCTGTTTTTT.

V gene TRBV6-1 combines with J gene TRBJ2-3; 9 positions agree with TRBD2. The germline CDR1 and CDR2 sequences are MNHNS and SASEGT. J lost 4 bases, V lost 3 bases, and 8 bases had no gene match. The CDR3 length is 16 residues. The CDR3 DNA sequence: TGTGCCAGCAGTGAGGCGGGGGGGCTTGGCGCAGATACGCAGTATTTT. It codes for CASSEAGGLGADTQYF.

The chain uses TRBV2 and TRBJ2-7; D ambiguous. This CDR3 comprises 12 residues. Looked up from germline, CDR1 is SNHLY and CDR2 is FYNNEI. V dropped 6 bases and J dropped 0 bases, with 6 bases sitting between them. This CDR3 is CASSVSSYEQYF. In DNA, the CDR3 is TGTGCCAGCAGCGTTAGCTCCTACGAGCAGTACTTC.

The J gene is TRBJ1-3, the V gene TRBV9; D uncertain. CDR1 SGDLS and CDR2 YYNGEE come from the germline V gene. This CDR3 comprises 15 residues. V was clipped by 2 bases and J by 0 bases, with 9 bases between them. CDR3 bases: TGTGCCAGCAGCGTGGGCACCAGCTCTGGAAACACCATATATTTT. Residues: CASSVGTSSGNTIYF.

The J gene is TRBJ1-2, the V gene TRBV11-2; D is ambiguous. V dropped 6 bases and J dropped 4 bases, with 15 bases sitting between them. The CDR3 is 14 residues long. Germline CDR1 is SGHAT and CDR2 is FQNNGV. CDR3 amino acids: CASRQQAATYGYTF. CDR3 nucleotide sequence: TGTGCCAGCAGACAGCAGGCGGCGACCTATGGCTACACCTTC.

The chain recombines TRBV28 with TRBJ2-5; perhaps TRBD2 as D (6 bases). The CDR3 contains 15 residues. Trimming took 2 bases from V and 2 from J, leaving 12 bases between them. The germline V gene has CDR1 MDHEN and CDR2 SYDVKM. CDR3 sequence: CASSLPGVNQETQYF. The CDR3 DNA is TGTGCCAGCAGTTTACCGGGGGTTAATCAAGAGACCCAGTACTTC.